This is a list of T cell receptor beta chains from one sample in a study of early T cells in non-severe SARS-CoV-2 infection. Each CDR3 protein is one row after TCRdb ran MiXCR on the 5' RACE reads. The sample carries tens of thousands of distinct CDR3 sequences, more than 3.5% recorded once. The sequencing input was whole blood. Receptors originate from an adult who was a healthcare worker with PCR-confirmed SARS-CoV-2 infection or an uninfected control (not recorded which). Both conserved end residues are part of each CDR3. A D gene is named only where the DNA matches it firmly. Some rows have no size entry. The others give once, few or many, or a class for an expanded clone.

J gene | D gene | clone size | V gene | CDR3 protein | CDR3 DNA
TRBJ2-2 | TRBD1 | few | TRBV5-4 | CASSLADRASGELFF | TGTGCCAGCAGCTTGGCCGACAGGGCTTCCGGGGAGCTGTTTTTT
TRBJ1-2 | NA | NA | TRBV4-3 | CASSPIPRGDYGYTF | TGCGCCAGCAGCCCCATCCCCCGGGGAGACTATGGCTACACCTTC
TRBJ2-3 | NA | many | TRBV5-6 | CASSLGPGGQHTQYF | TGTGCCAGCAGCTTGGGACCGGGTGGCCAGCATACGCAGTATTTT
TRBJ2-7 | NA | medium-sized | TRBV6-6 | CASSYSSGVGIYEQYF | TGTGCCAGCAGTTACTCCTCCGGGGTGGGAATCTACGAGCAGTACTTC
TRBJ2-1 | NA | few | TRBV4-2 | CASRPDYLGGNEQFF | TGTGCCAGCAGACCGGACTACCTAGGGGGCAATGAGCAGTTCTTC
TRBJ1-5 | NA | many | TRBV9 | CASSDPTEGRRSNQPQHF | TGTGCCAGCAGCGACCCAACAGAAGGCCGGCGTAGCAATCAGCCCCAGCATTTT
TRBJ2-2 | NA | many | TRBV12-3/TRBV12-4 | CASSPGVVGTGELFF | TGTGCCAGCAGTCCAGGGGTGGTTGGCACCGGGGAGCTGTTTTTT
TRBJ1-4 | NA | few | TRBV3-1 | CASSQERSPGNEKLFF | TGTGCCAGCAGCCAAGAACGGTCCCCAGGGAATGAAAAACTGTTTTTT
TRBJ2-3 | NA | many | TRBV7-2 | CASSLVSSPSSTDTQYF | TGTGCCAGCAGCTTAGTTTCCAGCCCCTCTAGCACAGATACGCAGTATTTT
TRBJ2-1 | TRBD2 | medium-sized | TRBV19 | CASSSRGLAAYNEQFF | TGTGCCAGTAGTTCCAGGGGACTAGCGGCGTACAATGAGCAGTTCTTC
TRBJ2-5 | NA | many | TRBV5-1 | CASSTGGQETQYF | TGCGCCAGCTCCACGGGGGGACAGGAGACCCAGTACTTC
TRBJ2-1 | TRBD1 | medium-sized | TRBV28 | CASSLPGQGDFEQFF | TGTGCCAGCAGCCTTCCCGGACAGGGGGACTTTGAGCAGTTCTTC
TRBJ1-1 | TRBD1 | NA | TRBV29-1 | CSVVGQANTEAFF | TGCAGCGTCGTGGGACAGGCGAACACTGAAGCTTTCTTT
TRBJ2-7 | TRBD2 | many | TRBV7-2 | CASSRLAGGLYEQYF | TGTGCCAGCAGCAGACTAGCGGGGGGGCTCTACGAGCAGTACTTC